One sample yielded the 21 T cell receptor beta chains listed below, sequenced in a study of T cells after posttransplantation cyclophosphamide. Only in-frame clones appear in the TCRdb table, and some are missing; sequencing was by immunoSEQ multiplex PCR. Here the sample spans around 20,000 clones, 95% to 98% being singletons. The naive gate required viable CD3+CD4+ or CD3+CD8+ cells with CCR7+CD45RA+CD45RO-CD95-CD27+CD28+ phenotype. Sequencing was done on a sample of naive CD4+ T cells sorted from PBMCs. The receptors shown here come from a man aged 35-49 years in good health, CMV-negative, and a related stem cell transplant donor.

J is TRBJ2-5 and V is TRBV6-5; 7 positions match TRBD2. V shed 0 bases, J shed 0 bases, and the junction held 4 bases outside the gene matches. The CDR3 totals 16 residues. CDR1 MNHEY and CDR2 SVGAGI come from the germline V gene. CDR3 bases: TGTGCCAGCAGTTACTCATCTCGGGGGGACCAAGAGACCCAGTACTTC. Translated, it gives CASSYSSRGDQETQYF.

This chain connects TRBV20-1 to TRBJ2-7; D is possibly TRBD1 (5 bases). Germline V gives CDR1 DFQATT, CDR2 SNEGSKA (reference sequence). V lost 3 bases and J 4 bases, leaving 7 bases between the germline ends. The CDR3 consists of 11 residues. For the CDR3, the DNA is TGCAGTGCTAGCCAGGGATACGAGCAGTACTTC. Its protein is CSASQGYEQYF.

V and J are TRBV9 and TRBJ2-7; 14 nucleotides align to TRBD2. This CDR3 is built from 16 residues. CDR1 is SGDLS and CDR2 is YYNGEE in the germline V gene. Losses at the gene ends were 3 bases for V and 5 bases for J; bases not matched to a gene: 7. The CDR3 coding sequence is TGTGCCAGCAGCGCCGCCGGGACTAGCGGGAGCAACGAGCAGTACTTC. As protein: CASSAAGTSGSNEQYF.

V and J are TRBV19 and TRBJ2-7, with 9 bases that match TRBD1. CDR1 is LNHDA and CDR2 is SQIVND in the germline V gene (reference sequence). CDR3 length equals 16 residues. The ends lost 1 base at V and 4 bases at J; junction bases unmatched: 8. CDR3 in DNA: TGTGCCAGTAGTATAGCATACGGGACAGGGAGTTACGAGCAGTACTTC. Its protein is CASSIAYGTGSYEQYF.

This clone came up once. This rearrangement joins TRBV7-2 to TRBJ2-2, with no clear D. Germline assignment: CDR1 SGHTA and CDR2 FQGNSA. CDR3 size: 13 residues. The V and J ends lost 5 bases and 6 bases respectively, with 10 bases between them. Here the CDR3 DNA reads TGTGCCAGCAGCCCACCCATAGCCGGGGAGCTGTTTTTT. Its translation is CASSPPIAGELFF.

V usage is TRBV18 and J usage is TRBJ2-1; 8 bases align to TRBD1. The ends lost 2 bases at V and 0 bases at J; junction bases unmatched: 0. Germline lookup yields CDR1 KGHSH and CDR2 LQKENI. This CDR3 spans 15 amino acids. DNA for the CDR3: TGTGCCAGCTCACCAGGGACAGGCTCCTACAATGAGCAGTTCTTC. It encodes CASSPGTGSYNEQFF.

The chain couples TRBV5-8 to TRBJ2-5, with D perhaps matching TRBD2 (5 bases). Trimming took off 1 base at V and 5 bases at J, with 12 bases between the two ends. Germline V lookup: CDR1 SGHTS, CDR2 YDEGEE. This CDR3 is built from 14 residues. CDR3 protein: CASSLRDGWETQYF. For the CDR3, the DNA is TGTGCCAGCAGCTTGCGGGATGGTTGGGAGACCCAGTACTTC.

The V call is TRBV5-1, the J call TRBJ2-7; 11 bases align to TRBD2. The CDR3 is 14 residues long. The germline CDR1 and CDR2 sequences are SGHRS and YFSETQ. The ends lost 4 bases at V and 6 bases at J; junction bases unmatched: 6. CDR3 bases: TGCGCCAGCAGCCTGACTAGCGGGGCCGGCGAGCAGTACTTC. Protein sequence: CASSLTSGAGEQYF. Using reference TRBV5-1 and TRBJ2-7 for the parts outside the CDR3, the full variable domain is KAGVTQTPRYLIKTRGQQVTLSCSPISGHRSVSWYQQTPGQGLQFLFEYFSETQRNKGNFPGRFSGRQFSNSRSEMNVSTLELGDSALYLCASSLTSGAGEQYFGPGTRLTVT.

This chain uses TRBV6-1 with TRBJ1-2, with TRBD1 identical over 7 bases. CDR1 MNHNS and CDR2 SASEGT come from the germline V gene. This CDR3 spans 13 amino acids. The V and J ends lost 6 bases and 7 bases, in that order; junction bases with no gene match: 8. The CDR3 DNA reads as TGTGCCAGCAGAGTCAGGGGGATGTCTGGCTACACCTTC. Translating gives CASRVRGMSGYTF.

The chain carries TRBV30 and TRBJ1-3; TRBD1 aligns across 9 bases. V lost 1 base to trimming and J lost 4 bases; unmatched junction nucleotides: 8. CDR1 and CDR2 (germline): GTSNPN, SVGIG (reference sequence). The CDR3 has 16 residues. CDR3 sequence: CAWSGPRTGVGNTIYF. The CDR3 bases are TGTGCCTGGAGTGGACCAAGGACAGGGGTCGGAAACACCATATATTTT. Together with reference TRBV30 and TRBJ1-3, the CDR3 gives the full variable domain: SQTIHQWPATLVQPVGSPLSLECTVEGTSNPNLYWYRQAAGRGLQLLFYSVGIGQISSEVPQNLSASRPQDRQFILSSKKLLLSDSGFYLCAWSGPRTGVGNTIYFGEGSWLTVV.

V usage is TRBV5-1 and J usage is TRBJ2-2; TRBD1 matches 8 bases. The CDR3 has 16 residues. With 3 bases clipped from V and 6 bases from J, the junction kept 10 bases outside the gene matches. Germline CDR1 and CDR2: SGHRS and YFSETQ. Here the CDR3 DNA reads TGCGCCAGCAGCTCTACCGGACAGGGTTGGGCCGGGGAGCTGTTTTTT. This codes for CASSSTGQGWAGELFF. The variable domain in full, with the rest retrieved from reference TRBV5-1 and TRBJ2-2, is KAGVTQTPRYLIKTRGQQVTLSCSPISGHRSVSWYQQTPGQGLQFLFEYFSETQRNKGNFPGRFSGRQFSNSRSEMNVSTLELGDSALYLCASSSTGQGWAGELFFGEGSRLTVL.

This rearrangement joins TRBV9 to TRBJ2-1; possibly TRBD2 for D (6 bases). Per germline, CDR1 SGDLS and CDR2 YYNGEE. V was shortened by 0 bases and J by 6 bases, with 13 bases between the two germline ends. The CDR3 length is 15 residues. CDR3 in DNA: TGTGCCAGCAGCGTAGGACGGGACTGGCGCAATGAGCAGTTCTTC. It codes for CASSVGRDWRNEQFF.

The chain is built from TRBV28 and TRBJ2-1; 9 bases fit TRBD2. The CDR3 loop spans 13 amino acids. Germline V gives CDR1 MDHEN, CDR2 SYDVKM. V shed 11 bases and J 3 bases; nucleotides not matched to a gene: 5. This CDR3 reads CAGRAGGYNEQFF. The CDR3 DNA is TGTGCCGGAAGAGCGGGAGGCTACAATGAGCAGTTCTTC.

The chain couples TRBV5-6 to TRBJ2-2; 7 bases are a match to TRBD2. The germline V gene encodes CDR1 SGHDT and CDR2 YYEEEE. The CDR3 is 15 amino acids. V shed 1 base and J 3 bases; nucleotides not matched to a gene: 3. The CDR3 loop reads CASSLTGGYTGELFF. The DNA for the CDR3 is TGTGCCAGCAGCTTGACGGGAGGCTACACCGGGGAGCTGTTTTTT.

J is TRBJ1-5 and V is TRBV9; D is undetermined. Germline V gene sequence: CDR1 SGDLS, CDR2 YYNGEE. There are 15 residues in the CDR3. Trimming shortened V by 4 bases and J by 4 bases, and 15 bases separated the two germline ends. This CDR3 is CASSTEQGLNQPQHF. In nucleotides, the CDR3 is TGTGCCAGCAGCACCGAACAAGGACTAAATCAGCCCCAGCATTTT.

The genes are TRBV5-1 and TRBJ2-4; D is unresolved. Germline CDR1 and CDR2: SGHRS and YFSETQ. The CDR3 is 16 residues long. V lost 0 bases and J 7 bases, leaving 17 bases between the germline ends. The CDR3 sequence is CASSLAGTRIGNIQYF. The CDR3 bases are TGCGCCAGCAGCTTGGCGGGTACTCGCATCGGGAACATTCAGTACTTC.

The V call is TRBV6-5, the J call TRBJ2-5, with 12 bases aligning to TRBD1. Germline trimming cut 5 bases from V and 4 bases from J; bases unmatched to any gene: 5. Germline-derived CDR1 and CDR2 are MNHEY and SVGAGI. There are 15 residues in the CDR3. This chain's CDR3 is CASSRGDRGRETQYF. The CDR3 DNA follows: TGTGCCAGCAGTAGGGGGGACAGGGGGCGAGAGACCCAGTACTTC.

The chain combines TRBV12-5 with TRBJ1-2; 8 bases map to TRBD1. The junction had 10 bases not matched to a gene; V was cut back by 6 bases and J by 4 bases. The CDR3 runs to 15 residues. Germline V lookup: CDR1 LGHNT, CDR2 FRNRAP. CDR3 protein: CASGPARGLGYGYTF. The CDR3 coding sequence is TGTGCTAGTGGCCCAGCCAGGGGGCTAGGCTATGGCTACACCTTC.

V gene TRBV14 combines with J gene TRBJ1-4; 7 bases agree with TRBD1. Per germline, CDR1 SGHDN and CDR2 FVKESK. The CDR3 has 15 residues. The ends lost 1 base at V and 4 bases at J; junction bases unmatched: 3. The CDR3 here is CASSQGGTVNEKLFF. CDR3 nucleotide sequence: TGTGCCAGCAGCCAAGGCGGGACAGTTAATGAAAAACTGTTTTTT. Based on the CDR3 plus reference TRBV14 and TRBJ1-4, the full variable domain is EAGVTQFPSHSVIEKGQTVTLRCDPISGHDNLYWYRRVMGKEIKFLLHFVKESKQDESGMPNNRFLAERTGGTYSTLKVQPAELEDSGVYFCASSQGGTVNEKLFFGSGTQLSVL.

The chain joins TRBV6-5 to TRBJ2-1, with D maybe TRBD1 (5 bases). The CDR3 length is 14 residues. Trimming stripped 8 bases from V and 9 bases from J, with 20 bases between. Germline lookup yields CDR1 MNHEY and CDR2 SVGAGI. CDR3 region: CASRQQGARGEQFF. The CDR3 nucleotides read TGTGCCAGCCGACAACAAGGGGCCCGTGGTGAGCAGTTCTTC.

V gene TRBV30 combines with J gene TRBJ1-1; no definite D call. The CDR3 is 11 amino acids. The germline V and J ends were trimmed by 1 base and 8 bases, with 8 bases remaining between them. Germline lookup yields CDR1 GTSNPN and CDR2 SVGIG (reference sequence). The CDR3 protein is CAWSDYGEAFF. CDR3 DNA sequence: TGTGCCTGGAGTGATTACGGGGAAGCTTTCTTT. Full variable domain (missing parts from reference TRBV30 and TRBJ1-1): SQTIHQWPATLVQPVGSPLSLECTVEGTSNPNLYWYRQAAGRGLQLLFYSVGIGQISSEVPQNLSASRPQDRQFILSSKKLLLSDSGFYLCAWSDYGEAFFGQGTRLTVV.